The present entry profiles one TCR beta chain with its context. Its antigen is not known. This record belongs to a study of CD8+ T cells in alopecia areata. Whole-study context: Those treated were given oral tofacitinib at 5 to 10 mg twice daily.

This sample's treatment: oral pan-JAK inhibitor, 5-10 mg twice daily. Germline loops: CDR1 SGHVS, CDR2 FQNEAQ. The CDR3 has 13 amino acids. It was cDNA, reverse transcribed from extracted RNA, that served as the sequencing template. The data were produced by immunoSEQ multiplex PCR, yet TCRdb's version contains in-frame clones alone and is incomplete. Counted here are some 210,000 clones, more than 60% occurring once; the ten biggest clones make up around 1.2%. Overall study findings and caveats: During tofacitinib treatment, many expanded lesional clones remained in scalp and blood. Any link of baseline CD8+ expansion to response, resting on one nonresponder, remains uncertain. Scalp clonality and expanded CD8+ clones among the top 100 fell significantly with tofacitinib.

Sequencing was performed on CD4+ T cells sorted from blood, taken around week 42, from a patient treated with tofacitinib. V gene TRBV7-8 combines with J gene TRBJ2-5; tentative D call: TRBD2 (5 bases). The J call may be incorrect, as the DNA end agrees better with TRBJ2-7. This clonotype originated in a human donor with alopecia areata. The CDR3 coding sequence is TGTGCCAGCAGCTTAGATGGACTCTACGAGCAGTACTTC. Its protein is CASSLDGLYEQYF.